The 18 T cell receptor beta chains presented below share a single source sample, sequenced in a study of blood T cells in healthy people across ages. Using a J-beta primer mix together with a sample-barcoded 5' primer, a second PCR was run for 7 to 11 cycles. TCRdb called the 5' RACE reads again in MiXCR, with one record for every CDR3 protein. This sample carries roughly 570,000 distinct CDR3 sequences, 27% of them seen once, and the ten largest clones take around 18%. The sequenced material came from blood. The receptors stem from a woman in her seventies in good health.

The table lists this clonotype with a few counts. The chain employs TRBV4-3 and TRBJ1-2; D may be TRBD1 (5 bases). CDR1 is LGHNA, CDR2 YSLEER, per germline. Trimming took 2 bases from V and 0 from J, leaving 7 bases between them. This CDR3 comprises 14 residues. CDR3 protein: CASSQMTANYGYTF. The CDR3 nucleotides are TGCGCCAGCAGCCAAATGACAGCTAACTATGGCTACACCTTC.

This rearrangement joins TRBV12-3 or TRBV12-4 to TRBJ1-4; D perhaps matches TRBD1 (5 bases). The V gene lost 5 bases and the J gene lost 8 bases, with 18 bases spanning the gap. The CDR3 runs 15 residues. The DNA of the CDR3 is TGTGCCAGCAGTCTCCAGACGGGGGGAGGGGAAAAACTGTTTTTT. Translation: CASSLQTGGGEKLFF.

This clonotype showed up just a few times. V and J are TRBV5-1 and TRBJ2-1; D not certain. V lost 0 bases to trimming and J lost 7 bases, with 8 bases between them. CDR3 size: 13 residues. Germline V gene lookup returns CDR1 SGHRS and CDR2 YFSETQ. The CDR3 reads CASSLAGLNEQFF. For the CDR3, the DNA is TGCGCCAGCAGCTTGGCCGGGCTTAATGAGCAGTTCTTC.

This clonotype was recorded a few times. This chain links TRBV5-1 with TRBJ2-3; 10 nucleotides agree with TRBD2. Trimming at V came to 6 bases and at J to 1 base, leaving 14 bases not matched to a gene. CDR1 and CDR2 from the germline V gene are SGHRS and YFSETQ. The CDR3 runs 18 residues. The CDR3 protein is CASNPGIAGGLRTDTQYF. The CDR3 DNA reads as TGCGCCAGCAACCCCGGGATAGCGGGGGGACTCCGCACAGATACGCAGTATTTT.

The chain uses TRBV6-6 and TRBJ2-3; D call uncertain. The CDR3 length is 14 residues. Germline CDR1 MNHNY, CDR2 SVGAGI (reference sequence). V was pared by 0 bases and J by 6 bases, with 10 bases between. The CDR3 nucleotides read TGTGCCAGCAGTTACTCCCGGGTTGTGGATACGCAGTATTTT. Translation gives CASSYSRVVDTQYF.

This clonotype was picked up a small number of times. The genes are TRBV6-2 or TRBV6-3 and TRBJ2-1, with D uncertain. The germline V gene has CDR1 MNHEY and CDR2 SVGEGT. With 5 bases removed from V and 4 bases from J, the gap between germline ends came to 6 bases. CDR3 length: 12 residues. The CDR3 spells CASSASYNEQFF. CDR3 DNA: TGTGCCAGCAGTGCCTCGTACAATGAGCAGTTCTTC.

This clonotype appeared many times. The chain carries TRBV7-7 and TRBJ1-4, with D perhaps TRBD1 (5 bases). CDR1 is SSHAT, CDR2 FNYEAQ, per germline (reference sequence). The CDR3 consists of 13 residues. V lost 5 bases, J lost 5 bases, and 9 bases lay in between. As DNA, the CDR3 is TGTGCCAGCAGCCCGGGACTCAATGAAAAACTGTTTTTT. Protein sequence: CASSPGLNEKLFF.

The genes are TRBV2 and TRBJ1-4, with D tentatively TRBD1 (5 bases). With 6 bases removed from V and 2 bases from J, the gap between germline ends came to 16 bases. The CDR3 contains 16 residues. Germline loops: CDR1 SNHLY, CDR2 FYNNEI. CDR3 region: CASSRNRISTNEKLFF. As DNA, the CDR3 is TGTGCCAGCAGCAGAAACAGGATTTCGACTAATGAAAAACTGTTTTTT.

This clonotype was detected a few times. The chain has TRBV5-1 and TRBJ2-3, with 11 nucleotides matching TRBD2. This CDR3 contains 16 residues. CDR1 is SGHRS, CDR2 YFSETQ, per germline. V shed 5 bases and J 5 bases; nucleotides not matched to a gene: 10. The CDR3 protein is CASRTSGAGRGDTQYF. DNA for the CDR3: TGCGCCAGCAGGACTAGCGGGGCCGGCCGGGGAGATACGCAGTATTTT.

The chain links TRBV20-1 to TRBJ2-7; D call uncertain. Trimming stripped 5 bases from V and 3 bases from J, with 17 bases between. The CDR3 totals 14 residues. CDR1 is DFQATT and CDR2 is SNEGSKA in the germline V gene (reference sequence). The CDR3 is CSAQLATPFYEQYF. In DNA form, the CDR3 reads TGCAGTGCTCAGCTCGCTACGCCCTTCTACGAGCAGTACTTC.

The chain uses TRBV25-1 and TRBJ2-3, with no clear D. This CDR3 spans 16 amino acids. Germline CDR1 MGHDK, CDR2 SYGVNS. V lost 0 bases and J lost 2, with 12 bases in between. The CDR3 region is CASSEYGGRFTDTQYF. For the CDR3, the DNA is TGTGCCAGCAGTGAATATGGTGGCAGATTCACAGATACGCAGTATTTT. The full variable domain, completed using reference TRBV25-1 and TRBJ2-3, is EADIYQTPRYLVIGTGKKITLECSQTMGHDKMYWYQQDPGMELHLIHYSYGVNSTEKGDLSSESTVSRIRTEHFPLTLESARPSHTSQYLCASSEYGGRFTDTQYFGPGTRLTVL.

CDR3 in amino acids: CSSRGAGTDTQYF. The CDR3 DNA is TGCAGCTCGCGGGGTGCGGGGACAGATACGCAGTATTTT. The J gene is TRBJ2-3, the V gene TRBV20-1; a weak D match, TRBD2 (6 bases). In germline, CDR1 is DFQATT, CDR2 SNEGSKA (reference sequence). The CDR3 runs 13 residues.

This clonotype was counted only a few times. The V call is TRBV15, the J call TRBJ1-2, with unresolved D. Germline-derived CDR1 and CDR2 are LNHNV and YYDKDF (reference sequence). The CDR3 spans 15 residues. The germline V and J ends were trimmed by 0 bases and 4 bases, with 12 bases remaining between them. The CDR3 loop reads CATSREGSLLYGYTF. Written as DNA, the CDR3 is TGTGCCACCAGCAGAGAGGGCAGCCTTCTCTATGGCTACACCTTC.

The rearrangement links TRBV5-6 to TRBJ2-3, with unresolved D. This CDR3 comprises 16 residues. V lost 0 bases and J lost 4, with 15 bases in between. Germline CDR1 SGHDT, CDR2 YYEEEE. The CDR3 DNA is TGTGCCAGCAGCTTGGAAATTTTGGGCCAAGCAGATACGCAGTATTTT. The encoded protein is CASSLEILGQADTQYF. The full variable domain, its missing parts supplied by reference TRBV5-6 and TRBJ2-3, is DAGVTQSPTHLIKTRGQQVTLRCSPKSGHDTVSWYQQALGQGPQFIFQYYEEEERQRGNFPDRFSGHQFPNYSSELNVNALLLGDSALYLCASSLEILGQADTQYFGPGTRLTVL.

CDR3 in amino acids: CSARDTRGETQYF. Written as DNA, the CDR3 is TGCAGTGCTAGAGATACCAGGGGAGAGACCCAGTACTTC. This sequence joins TRBV20-1 and TRBJ2-5, with D perhaps TRBD1 (6 bases). The germline V gene has CDR1 DFQATT and CDR2 SNEGSKA (reference sequence). The CDR3 runs 13 residues. V was trimmed by 0 bases and J by 4 bases, leaving 9 bases between them.

This clonotype was observed at least ten times. The V call is TRBV4-2, the J call TRBJ2-7, with D possibly being TRBD1 (5 bases). There are 16 residues in the CDR3. Trimming left V 2 bases short and J 2 bases short, with 16 bases between. Germline loops: CDR1 LGHNA, CDR2 YNFKEQ. CDR3 region: CASSQFAQTVTYEQYF. CDR3 in DNA: TGTGCCAGCAGCCAATTCGCCCAGACAGTCACCTACGAGCAGTACTTC.

Points on this clonotype: It may be a read error: a sequence one base away is much more abundant. V usage is TRBV5-1 and J usage is TRBJ1-5, with a possible D match to TRBD1 (5 bases). This CDR3 contains 13 residues. Looked up from germline, CDR1 is SGHRS and CDR2 is YFSETQ. The DNA of the CDR3 is TGCGCCAGCGGCTTGGGGGGGAGACAGCCCCAGCATTTT. This translates into CASGLGGRQPQHF.

The rearrangement links TRBV9 to TRBJ2-5, with 8 bases that match TRBD1. J gave up 5 bases and V 3 bases, and 6 bases lay outside the gene matches. In germline, CDR1 is SGDLS, CDR2 YYNGEE. CDR3 length: 14 amino acids. The CDR3 DNA follows: TGTGCCAGCAGCGCCGACAGGGGTGGCGAGACCCAGTACTTC. This translates into CASSADRGGETQYF.